These 22 T cell receptor beta chains came from one sample sequenced in a study of blood T cell repertoires in COVID-19. Sequenced by immunoSEQ multiplex PCR; TCRdb stores in-frame clones only, minus some. The sample includes 50,000 to 65,000 clones, just over 70% of them seen just once. Sequenced material: PBMCs or T cells enriched from blood (not recorded which). The receptor set was obtained from a woman aged 60-75 years who had been exposed to COVID-19.

The chain links TRBV7-3 to TRBJ1-1; D may be TRBD1 (5 bases). This CDR3 has 13 residues. The V end lost 5 bases, the J end lost 10 bases, and 17 bases lay between the germline ends. Germline CDR1 SGHTA, CDR2 FQGTGA. CDR3: CASSPNNRLAAFF. Written as DNA, the CDR3 is TGTGCCAGCAGCCCCAACAACAGGTTAGCAGCTTTCTTT.

This clone has just a few counts. The chain couples TRBV5-1 to TRBJ2-3; TRBD2 agrees at 14 bases. The CDR3 totals 14 residues. Germline V CDR1 and CDR2: SGHRS, YFSETQ. Trimming took 4 bases from V and 7 from J; bases not matched to a gene: 2. In DNA, the CDR3 is TGCGCCAGCAGCGGGACTAGCGGGAGAAATACGCAGTATTTT. This encodes CASSGTSGRNTQYF.

In nucleotides, the CDR3 is TGTGCCAGCTCACCAGAAGGGAGAACAGGAAACACCATATATTTT. Encoded protein: CASSPEGRTGNTIYF. The rearrangement joins TRBV18 to TRBJ1-3; D gene ambiguous. CDR1 KGHSH and CDR2 LQKENI come from the germline V gene. CDR3 size: 15 residues. V lost 2 bases and J lost 4, with 12 bases in between.

In this sample, this clone turned up a few times. The chain recombines TRBV6-1 with TRBJ1-6; the D gene is possibly TRBD1 (5 bases). The CDR3 is 14 residues long. Germline V CDR1 and CDR2: MNHNS, SASEGT. V was shortened by 2 bases and J by 14 bases, with 16 bases between the two germline ends. The CDR3 DNA reads as TGTGCCAGCAGTGAACCGGGGGATGTCGGATCCCTCCACTTT. Protein sequence: CASSEPGDVGSLHF.

The sample holds a few counts of this clone. An end of the junction differs from the germline gene, which may be a read error. The J gene is TRBJ1-2, the V gene TRBV4-3; D is perhaps TRBD1 (6 bases). This CDR3 contains 15 residues. Per the germline V gene, CDR1 is LGHNA and CDR2 is YSLEER. The CDR3, as DNA: TGCGCCAGCAGGCAAGATGGACAGCCTAACTATGGCTACACCTTC. Translating it yields CASRQDGQPNYGYTF.

The chain joins TRBV7-6 to TRBJ2-5; 9 positions match TRBD2. This CDR3 spans 18 amino acids. The junction had 13 bases not matched to a gene; V was cut back by 5 bases and J by 0 bases. Germline loops: CDR1 SGHVS, CDR2 FNYEAQ. The CDR3 DNA reads TGTGCCAGCAGCCTCCGGGGTAGCGGGGGTGCGTACCAAGAGACCCAGTACTTC. Encoded protein: CASSLRGSGGAYQETQYF.

This clone was counted at least ten times. As DNA, the CDR3 is TGTGCCAGCTTATTCGGAGGTGAAGCTTTCTTT. Amino acid sequence: CASLFGGEAFF. This sequence joins TRBV27 and TRBJ1-1; D is ambiguous. Germline V gives CDR1 MNHEY, CDR2 SMNVEV (reference sequence). The CDR3 covers 11 residues. The V end lost 8 bases, the J end lost 7 bases, and 11 bases lay between the germline ends.

The chain couples TRBV5-1 to TRBJ2-1; 8 nucleotides line up with TRBD1. Germline V lookup: CDR1 SGHRS, CDR2 YFSETQ. The CDR3 is made up of 16 amino acids. V was pared by 4 bases and J by 9 bases, with 15 bases of the junction left unmatched. CDR3 sequence reads: CASSHIIRGRQGEQFF. DNA of the CDR3: TGCGCCAGCAGCCACATAATCAGGGGGCGTCAAGGTGAGCAGTTCTTC. Together with reference TRBV5-1 and TRBJ2-1, the CDR3 gives the full variable domain: KAGVTQTPRYLIKTRGQQVTLSCSPISGHRSVSWYQQTPGQGLQFLFEYFSETQRNKGNFPGRFSGRQFSNSRSEMNVSTLELGDSALYLCASSHIIRGRQGEQFFGPGTRLTVL.

The V call is TRBV6-5, the J call TRBJ1-5; D is perhaps TRBD1 (5 bases). The CDR3 is made up of 14 amino acids. Per germline, CDR1 MNHEY and CDR2 SVGAGI. The ends were cut back, 9 bases at V and 1 base at J, with 13 bases in the middle. As DNA, the CDR3 is TGTGCCAGTACTGTCCGGGGGAGCAATCAGCCCCAGCATTTT. Encoded protein: CASTVRGSNQPQHF.

This clone was seen only a few times. The chain links TRBV5-5 to TRBJ2-7; tentative D call: TRBD1 (6 bases). The CDR3 runs 18 residues. Germline V lookup: CDR1 SGHKS, CDR2 YYEKEE (reference sequence). V was shortened by 0 bases and J by 1 base, with 20 bases between the two germline ends. Here the CDR3 DNA reads TGTGCCAGCAGCTTGGCCAGGGGATACGTGAAGGGTTCCTACGAGCAGTACTTC. This gives the protein CASSLARGYVKGSYEQYF.

The CDR3 DNA follows: TGTGCCAGCAGTTTCCCCTTAACTAATCAGCCCCAGCATTTT. It yields the protein CASSFPLTNQPQHF. V gene TRBV28 combines with J gene TRBJ1-5; D is ambiguous. Trimming took 3 bases from V and 4 from J, leaving 10 bases between them. This CDR3 comprises 14 residues. Per the germline V gene, CDR1 is MDHEN and CDR2 is SYDVKM. Together with reference TRBV28 and TRBJ1-5, the CDR3 gives the full variable domain: DVKVTQSSRYLVKRTGEKVFLECVQDMDHENMFWYRQDPGLGLRLIYFSYDVKMKEKGDIPEGYSVSREKKERFSLILESASTNQTSMYLCASSFPLTNQPQHFGDGTRLSIL.

This clone was detected only once. The junction departs from germline at one end; a sequencing error may be responsible. Other DNA sequences in this sample translate to the same CDR3. This sequence joins TRBV10-1 and TRBJ2-2, with a possible D match to TRBD1 (5 bases). The CDR3 is 14 amino acids. Germline-derived CDR1 and CDR2 are WNHNN and SYGVQD (reference sequence). In nucleotides, the CDR3 is TGCGCCAGCAGTGAGTCTTTAGGGGCGGCGGAGCTATTTTTT. Its protein is CASSESLGAAELFF.

This clone was seen just once. V and J are TRBV16 and TRBJ2-2, with no clear D. The CDR3 has 13 residues. V gave up 0 bases and J gave up 7 bases, with 6 bases separating them. The V gene's germline CDR1 is KGHSY and CDR2 FQNENV. CDR3 residues: CASSQSTSGELFF. CDR3 DNA: TGTGCCAGCAGCCAATCAACGAGCGGGGAGCTGTTTTTT.

This clone was detected only a few times. This chain uses TRBV28 with TRBJ1-6; D is possibly TRBD1 (5 bases). Germline V lookup: CDR1 MDHEN, CDR2 SYDVKM. Deletions cut 6 bases from V and 8 bases from J, with 17 bases between. This CDR3 is 15 amino acids long. CDR3 sequence reads: CASRRQFLGHSPLHF. The CDR3 nucleotides are TGTGCCAGCAGGCGTCAATTTTTGGGGCATTCACCCCTCCACTTT.

The J gene is TRBJ1-1, the V gene TRBV5-6; a possible D gene is TRBD1 (5 bases). The CDR3 covers 12 residues. Germline assignment: CDR1 SGHDT and CDR2 YYEEEE. The germline V and J ends were trimmed by 4 bases and 8 bases, with 12 bases remaining between them. Here the CDR3 reads CASSVGRGEAFF. The CDR3 region has the DNA TGTGCCAGCAGCGTCGGGAGGGGCGAAGCTTTCTTT.

CDR3 region: CAWRGTGSGNQPQHF. The DNA for the CDR3 is TGTGCCTGGAGGGGAACAGGGTCGGGAAATCAGCCCCAGCATTTT. The chain couples TRBV30 to TRBJ1-5; maybe TRBD1 (6 bases). Trimming left V 3 bases short and J 4 bases short, with 16 bases between. CDR3 size: 15 residues. Germline loops: CDR1 GTSNPN, CDR2 SVGIG (reference sequence).

The chain couples TRBV10-3 to TRBJ1-1; 7 nucleotides align to TRBD1. Trimming took 7 bases from V and 4 from J; bases not matched to a gene: 6. The CDR3 sequence is 13 residues long. CDR1 ENHRY and CDR2 SYGVKD come from the germline V gene. CDR3 bases: TGTGCCATCAAGACAGGGTTGGTCACTGAAGCTTTCTTT. Translated, it gives CAIKTGLVTEAFF.

The genes are TRBV5-1 and TRBJ1-2; TRBD1 agrees at 7 bases. With 4 bases clipped from V and 6 bases from J, the junction kept 15 bases outside the gene matches. Germline lookup yields CDR1 SGHRS and CDR2 YFSETQ. This CDR3 has 16 amino acids. CDR3 sequence (DNA): TGCGCCAGCAGCCAGATGCAGGGGGTGGGCTCCGATGGCTACACCTTC. The encoded protein is CASSQMQGVGSDGYTF.

This chain joins TRBV30 and TRBJ2-1; tentatively, D is TRBD2 (6 bases). Germline assignment: CDR1 GTSNPN and CDR2 SVGIG (reference sequence). CDR3 length equals 14 residues. V was shortened by 2 bases and J by 5 bases, with 13 bases between the two germline ends. The CDR3 bases are TGTGCCTGGAGTAGTTGGGGGAGGAACAATGAGCAGTTCTTC. Protein sequence: CAWSSWGRNNEQFF. The full variable domain, its missing parts supplied by reference TRBV30 and TRBJ2-1, is SQTIHQWPATLVQPVGSPLSLECTVEGTSNPNLYWYRQAAGRGLQLLFYSVGIGQISSEVPQNLSASRPQDRQFILSSKKLLLSDSGFYLCAWSSWGRNNEQFFGPGTRLTVL.

This rearrangement joins TRBV6-6 to TRBJ1-2; D gene uncertain. Trimming stripped 6 bases from V and 1 base from J, with 6 bases between. Germline CDR1 reads MNHNY; CDR2 reads SVGAGI (reference sequence). CDR3 size: 12 residues. The CDR3 bases are TGTGCCAGCAGGGGAGTTAACTATGGCTACACCTTC. As protein: CASRGVNYGYTF.

The chain carries TRBV28 and TRBJ1-2; D ambiguous. Germline V gene sequence: CDR1 MDHEN, CDR2 SYDVKM. V lost 4 bases to trimming and J lost 8 bases, with 14 bases between them. This CDR3 region has 13 residues. The chain's CDR3 is CASSSPVRGGYTF. In DNA form, the CDR3 reads TGTGCCAGCAGTTCCCCAGTCCGAGGGGGCTACACCTTC.

The genes are TRBV9 and TRBJ2-7; 8 positions agree with TRBD2. The CDR3 loop spans 17 amino acids. Germline CDR1 reads SGDLS; CDR2 reads YYNGEE. V lost 0 bases to trimming and J lost 4 bases; unmatched junction nucleotides: 12. CDR3 loop: CASSVGPGLAGGYEQYF. CDR3 nucleotide sequence: TGTGCCAGCAGCGTAGGGCCCGGGTTGGCGGGAGGTTACGAGCAGTACTTC.